Described below is a single TCR beta chain sequence and its context. Its specificity is not known. Stated time point: pre-treatment sample, taken before nivolumab and TIL therapy. Enrollment ran from October 2017 to January 2020. This was the immunoSEQ v3 assay. Profiled with immunoSEQ multiplex PCR; TCRdb holds only in-frame clones, not every one. Altogether about 60,000 clones are present, around 87% being singletons, with the ten largest covering 2.5% to 3%. V gave up 7 bases and J gave up 3 bases, with 9 bases separating them. The CDR3 covers 12 residues. Germline CDR1 is SNHLY and CDR2 is FYNNEI. These data belong to a study of TIL therapy for anti-PD-1-resistant metastatic lung cancer. General observations from the study: The baseline peripheral repertoire was partially replaced by infused TIL clonotypes that later decayed.

This specimen was blood, taken at baseline. The chain recombines TRBV2 with TRBJ2-5, with TRBD1 as a possible D gene (5 bases). The TCR originated in a person aged 25 to 80 with non-small cell lung cancer. The CDR3 spells CASMGREETQYF. The CDR3, as DNA: TGTGCCAGCATGGGGCGCGAAGAGACCCAGTACTTC. Drawing the rest from reference TRBV2 and TRBJ2-5, the complete variable domain is EPEVTQTPSHQVTQMGQEVILRCVPISNHLYFYWYRQILGQKVEFLVSFYNNEISEKSEIFDDQFSVERPDGSNFTLKIRSTKLEDSAMYFCASMGREETQYFGPGTRLLVL.